This TCR beta chain was found in a study of OX40 agonist ivuxolimab in advanced cancers. Generated by immunoSEQ multiplex PCR, the TCRdb table keeps only in-frame clones and is missing some. Here the sample spans around 140,000 clones, 90% to 95% being singletons. Germline lookup yields CDR1 SGHTA and CDR2 FQGNSA. The CDR3 length is 13 residues. Trimming removed 1 base at V and 4 bases at J, with 7 bases between. This TCR was sampled from an adult with an advanced solid tumor such as melanoma, head and neck, liver or kidney cancer. Sequenced material: CD4+ or CD8+ T cells sorted from blood, taken in a trial of the OX40 agonist ivuxolimab. This sequence joins TRBV7-2 and TRBJ1-1, with D uncertain. The CDR3: CASSLVVTTEAFF. Here the CDR3 DNA reads TGTGCCAGCAGCTTAGTAGTGACCACTGAAGCTTTCTTT. The full variable domain, its missing parts supplied by reference TRBV7-2 and TRBJ1-1, is GAGVSQSPSNKVTEKGKDVELRCDPISGHTALYWYRQSLGQGLEFLIYFQGNSAPDKSGLPSDRFSAERTGGSVSTLTIQRTQQEDSAVYLCASSLVVTTEAFFGQGTRLTVV.